The T cell receptor beta chain described here comes from a study of graft-versus-host responses after intestinal transplantation. Study as a whole: The whole recipient group had anti-thymocyte globulin induction followed by tacrolimus and steroids for two to three years.

Worth noting for this clone: Its antigen is still unknown.

V gave up 0 bases and J gave up 4 bases; unmatched junction bases: 3. Germline CDR1 is MNHNY and CDR2 is SVGAGI (reference sequence). The CDR3 contains 15 residues. Overall study results and limits: Allografts carried high graft-versus-host to host-versus-graft clonal ratios in patients having graft-donor T cell macrochimerism.

The protocol was immunoSEQ multiplex PCR, while the TCRdb copy is restricted to in-frame clones and leaves out a portion. The data contain about 57,000 clones, around 90% of them seen just once; the ten biggest clones take up 1.5% to 2%. Sequencing was performed on PBMCs, taken 26 days after transplant. The rearrangement joins TRBV6-6 to TRBJ2-7; 10 bases are a match to TRBD1. The receptor's source is a human patient who received an intestinal transplant, so some T cells may come from the graft donor. The CDR3 here is CASSYSGTGVYEQYV. CDR3 nucleotide sequence: TGTGCCAGCAGTTACTCCGGGACAGGGGTTTACGAGCAGTACGTC.